Detailed here is one TCR delta chain. This entry is derived from a study of gamma-delta T cells after stem cell transplantation. TCRdb reran clone calling via CATT on the RT-PCR reads. The sample carries 8,500 to 13,000 delta-chain clones, 1% to 1.5% recorded once. Trimming removed 3 bases from V and 1 base from J; junction bases left unmatched: 8. CDR1 GEAIGNYY and CDR2 EKD come from the germline V gene. CDR3 size: 17 residues. The chain links TRDV2 to TRDJ1; 12 bases are shared with TRDD3. The sequence was collected from a human donor. It is not recorded whose cells these are; they may come from a transplant donor. Sequencing was carried out using gamma-delta T cells. CDR3 in amino acids: CACDRLGDTGGTDKLIF. The CDR3 bases are TGTGCCTGTGACCGACTGGGGGATACAGGCGGCACCGATAAACTCATCTTT.